Sequencing of this T cell receptor (beta chain) was carried out in a study of T cell responses to AZD1222 COVID-19 vaccine. At the level of the study: Pooled together were second doses at about 4 or about 12 weeks.

Regarding this clone: The antigen is undetermined.

The CDR3 loop spans 16 amino acids. Germline lookup yields CDR1 MNHNS and CDR2 SASEGT. Trimming removed 4 bases at V and 7 bases at J, with 22 bases between. The table came from immunoSEQ multiplex PCR; TCRdb's copy has only in-frame clones and leaves some out. The table lists 120,000 or so clones, approximately 90% of them singletons. Study findings and constraints: Within unmutated variant regions lay the reported targets of nearly half of spike-specific TCRs. Compared with day 0, the breadth and depth of the Spike-specific TCR repertoire rose significantly after two doses of AZD1222. Seropositive AZD1222 recipients at baseline numbered only 6 or 7.

The sequencing used peripheral blood, collected on day 0 of AZD1222 vaccination. The sequence derives from an adult in good health. The chain combines TRBV6-1 with TRBJ1-2; no clear D. The CDR3 is CASSVGFSTGLSGYTF. The CDR3 region has the DNA TGTGCCAGCAGTGTGGGATTTTCGACCGGCCTAAGTGGCTACACCTTC.